This T cell receptor beta chain comes out of a study of T-cell reconstitution after alpha-beta-depleted transplantation in children. General observations from the study: Several hundred rapidly expanded clones from non-depleted graft cells reportedly supplied alpha-beta T cells about two months post-transplant. The main origin of T-cell counts and diversity one year after transplant was newly produced T cells.

CDR3 length: 13 amino acids. J was trimmed by 2 bases and V by 6 bases; bases with no gene match: 1. The V gene's germline CDR1 is MGHDK and CDR2 SYGVNS. The TCRbeta library was prepared with unique molecular identifiers. MiXCR was run by TCRdb on the PCR reads, yielding one entry per CDR3 protein. The repertoire holds fewer than 700,000 distinct CDR3 sequences, with around 13% as singletons. This clonotype showed up many times. Its specificity is not known. This specimen was PBMCs, mostly from graft donor cells, taken 360 days after TCRalphabeta/CD19-depleted stem cell transplant. The chain is built from TRBV25-1 and TRBJ2-7, with 10 nucleotides matching TRBD2. The receptor was isolated from a male patient under 18 who had a stem cell transplant for acute myeloid leukemia, so the T cells may come from the graft donor. CDR3 in DNA: TGTGCCAGCAGCGGACTAGCGGCCTACGAGCAGTACTTC. It specifies CASSGLAAYEQYF.